These T cell receptor beta chains were read from a single sample in a study of Ad26.COV2.S vaccination and SARS-CoV-2 variants. Sequencing was performed with immunoSEQ multiplex PCR; in TCRdb, only in-frame clones are kept and a portion is missing. The sample lists some 480,000 clones, around nine tenths seen once, with roughly 12% in the top ten. The source material was peripheral blood, sampled in a trial of Ad26.COV2.S vaccine versus placebo. The source of these receptors is a person between 18 and 60 years old who received the Ad26.COV2.S COVID-19 vaccine or a placebo. Both conserved end residues are part of each CDR3. Each record gives: J gene, D gene, clone size, V gene, CDR3 DNA, CDR3 protein. The D gene is left open where the match is weak. Size values are once, few and many counts, or a class for expanded clones, and some rows have none.

j_call: TRBJ2-2; d_call: TRBD1; clone_size: -; v_call: TRBV7-3; cdr3_nt: TGTGCCAGCAGCTCCTTTTGGACAGGGGCCGGGGAGCTGTTTTTT; cdr3_aa: CASSSFWTGAGELFF
j_call: TRBJ2-7; d_call: -; clone_size: -; v_call: TRBV3-1/TRBV3-2; cdr3_nt: TGTGCCAGCAGCCAAGCGGGGGGCGGTTCCTACGAGCAGTACTTC; cdr3_aa: CASSQAGGGSYEQYF
j_call: TRBJ2-5; d_call: -; clone_size: -; v_call: TRBV28; cdr3_nt: TGTGCCAGCAGTTTCCCCCAGGGGACGCAAGAGACCCAGTACTTC; cdr3_aa: CASSFPQGTQETQYF
j_call: TRBJ2-7; d_call: TRBD2; clone_size: -; v_call: TRBV6-1; cdr3_nt: TGTGCCAGCAGTGGACTAGCGGGAGGGCCTCGGGCCTACGAGCAGTACTTC; cdr3_aa: CASSGLAGGPRAYEQYF
j_call: TRBJ2-5; d_call: -; clone_size: -; v_call: TRBV12-3/TRBV12-4; cdr3_nt: TGTGCCAGCAGTTTACATATGGAAGAGACCCAGTACTTC; cdr3_aa: CASSLHMEETQYF
j_call: TRBJ2-1; d_call: TRBD1; clone_size: -; v_call: TRBV7-2; cdr3_nt: TGTGCCAGCAGCTTAGAGGGGACAGGCTACAATGAGCAGTTCTTC; cdr3_aa: CASSLEGTGYNEQFF
j_call: TRBJ2-1; d_call: TRBD2; clone_size: -; v_call: TRBV10-3; cdr3_nt: TGTGCCATCAGCGAGACTAGCGGGGCCCAAAATGAGCAGTTCTTC; cdr3_aa: CAISETSGAQNEQFF
j_call: TRBJ1-1; d_call: TRBD1; clone_size: -; v_call: TRBV7-2; cdr3_nt: TGTGCCAGCAGCCCTGACAGGGGATTGAACACTGAAGCTTTCTTT; cdr3_aa: CASSPDRGLNTEAFF
j_call: TRBJ2-7; d_call: -; clone_size: -; v_call: TRBV5-6; cdr3_nt: TGTGCCAGCGCTCAGGGGCGAATAGGCTCCTACGAGCAGTACTTC; cdr3_aa: CASAQGRIGSYEQYF
j_call: TRBJ2-2; d_call: TRBD1; clone_size: -; v_call: TRBV7-3; cdr3_nt: TGTGCCAGCAGCTTCGCGACAGGGCGATTTAGTACCGGGGAGCTGTTTTTT; cdr3_aa: CASSFATGRFSTGELFF
j_call: TRBJ1-6; d_call: TRBD1; clone_size: -; v_call: TRBV27; cdr3_nt: TGTGCCAGCAGTCCTTGGGACAGGGGTGATTCACCCCTCCACTTT; cdr3_aa: CASSPWDRGDSPLHF
j_call: TRBJ1-1; d_call: -; clone_size: -; v_call: TRBV29-1; cdr3_nt: TGCAGCGTTGAAGATCCAGGGTTGTGGACTGAAGCTTTCTTT; cdr3_aa: CSVEDPGLWTEAFF
j_call: TRBJ2-3; d_call: TRBD2; clone_size: -; v_call: TRBV2; cdr3_nt: TGTGCCAGCAGCCCCAGGGGACTAGCGGAGACCACAGATACGCAGTATTTT; cdr3_aa: CASSPRGLAETTDTQYF
j_call: TRBJ1-5; d_call: -; clone_size: -; v_call: TRBV7-2; cdr3_nt: TGTGCCAGCAGCACAGGGACGGGAAAGCCCCAGCATTTT; cdr3_aa: CASSTGTGKPQHF
j_call: TRBJ2-1; d_call: -; clone_size: -; v_call: TRBV5-1; cdr3_nt: TGCGCCAGCAGCCTGGACGGGGGAGGAAGCGATGAGCAGTTCTTC; cdr3_aa: CASSLDGGGSDEQFF
j_call: TRBJ1-1; d_call: TRBD1; clone_size: -; v_call: TRBV19; cdr3_nt: TGTGCCAGTAGTCTCGGACAGGCAAAAGCTTTCTTT; cdr3_aa: CASSLGQAKAFF
j_call: TRBJ2-2; d_call: -; clone_size: many; v_call: TRBV9; cdr3_nt: TGTGCCAGCAGCCTACAACCCCATGCCCGGGTGAGGAACACCGGGGAGCTGTTTTTT; cdr3_aa: CASSLQPHARVRNTGELFF
j_call: TRBJ2-7; d_call: -; clone_size: few; v_call: TRBV11-2; cdr3_nt: TGTGCCAGCAGCTTCCGGGGTGGGTACGAGCAGTACTTC; cdr3_aa: CASSFRGGYEQYF
j_call: TRBJ2-2; d_call: -; clone_size: -; v_call: TRBV3-1/TRBV3-2; cdr3_nt: TGTGCCAGCCGGGGAGGGGGGAACACCGGGGAGCTGTTTTTT; cdr3_aa: CASRGGGNTGELFF
j_call: TRBJ1-2; d_call: -; clone_size: -; v_call: TRBV5-1; cdr3_nt: TGCGCCAGCAGCTCGGACGGCTACTATGGCTACACCTTC; cdr3_aa: CASSSDGYYGYTF
j_call: TRBJ1-6; d_call: -; clone_size: -; v_call: TRBV3-1/TRBV3-2; cdr3_nt: TGTGCCAGCAGCTGGGAGGGGGGTAATTCACCCCTCCACTTT; cdr3_aa: CASSWEGGNSPLHF
j_call: TRBJ2-7; d_call: -; clone_size: -; v_call: TRBV29-1; cdr3_nt: TGCAGCGTTGGCGGAGACAGCACCTACGAGCAGTACTTC; cdr3_aa: CSVGGDSTYEQYF
j_call: TRBJ1-1; d_call: TRBD1; clone_size: -; v_call: TRBV7-2; cdr3_nt: TGTGCCAGCAGAGACAGGGGAGTGGCTGAAGCTTTCTTT; cdr3_aa: CASRDRGVAEAFF
j_call: TRBJ2-6; d_call: -; clone_size: -; v_call: TRBV19; cdr3_nt: TGTGCCAGTAGTATTTATCGGACTGGGGCCAACGTCCTGACTTTC; cdr3_aa: CASSIYRTGANVLTF
j_call: TRBJ2-7; d_call: -; clone_size: -; v_call: TRBV4-1; cdr3_nt: TGCGCCAGCAGCCAACCCTCAAAGGGAGCTAATCGGGAGCAGTACTTC; cdr3_aa: CASSQPSKGANREQYF
j_call: TRBJ2-6; d_call: TRBD1; clone_size: -; v_call: TRBV7-3; cdr3_nt: TGTGCCAGCAGCCAGGGGGCCTCTGGGGCCAACGTCCTGACTTTC; cdr3_aa: CASSQGASGANVLTF
j_call: TRBJ2-7; d_call: TRBD1; clone_size: -; v_call: TRBV28; cdr3_nt: TGTGCCAGCAGTTTAGGCATCGGGACAGTCCGGCCCTACGAGCAGTACTTC; cdr3_aa: CASSLGIGTVRPYEQYF
j_call: TRBJ1-2; d_call: -; clone_size: -; v_call: TRBV5-5; cdr3_nt: TGTGCCAGCAGCTCGGCAGCGGGGGCGGCCTATGGCTACACCTTC; cdr3_aa: CASSSAAGAAYGYTF
j_call: TRBJ1-1; d_call: -; clone_size: -; v_call: TRBV29-1; cdr3_nt: TGCAGCGTTGGGGTTGGGGGAATGAACACTGAAGCTTTCTTT; cdr3_aa: CSVGVGGMNTEAFF
j_call: TRBJ1-2; d_call: TRBD1; clone_size: -; v_call: TRBV28; cdr3_nt: TGTGCCAGCAGTGAGGGGACAGGGGGCTACACCTTC; cdr3_aa: CASSEGTGGYTF
j_call: TRBJ2-7; d_call: -; clone_size: -; v_call: TRBV5-1; cdr3_nt: TGCGCCAGCAGCGCCAACTACGAGCAGTACTTC; cdr3_aa: CASSANYEQYF
j_call: TRBJ2-7; d_call: -; clone_size: -; v_call: TRBV19; cdr3_nt: TGTGCCAGTAGTATAACAGGGTCGCCCTACGAGCAGTACTTC; cdr3_aa: CASSITGSPYEQYF
j_call: TRBJ2-7; d_call: -; clone_size: once; v_call: TRBV5-4; cdr3_nt: TGTGCCAGCAGCTTGGACGGGGTCAACGAGCAGTACTTC; cdr3_aa: CASSLDGVNEQYF
j_call: TRBJ1-4; d_call: -; clone_size: -; v_call: TRBV5-4; cdr3_nt: TGTGCCAGCAGCTTTATAGGTCGGGCAACTAATGAAAAACTGTTTTTT; cdr3_aa: CASSFIGRATNEKLFF
j_call: TRBJ2-6; d_call: TRBD2; clone_size: -; v_call: TRBV29-1; cdr3_nt: TGCAGCGTTCAACTAGCGGGAGTCTCTGGGGCCAACGTCCTGACTTTC; cdr3_aa: CSVQLAGVSGANVLTF
j_call: TRBJ2-7; d_call: -; clone_size: -; v_call: TRBV5-1; cdr3_nt: TGCGCCAGCAGCCCCCAGGGTACCCCTACCTACGAGCAGTACTTC; cdr3_aa: CASSPQGTPTYEQYF
j_call: TRBJ2-3; d_call: TRBD2; clone_size: -; v_call: TRBV10-3; cdr3_nt: TGTGCCATCATGTTGGGAGCGGGAGTTGTTGATACGCAGTATTTT; cdr3_aa: CAIMLGAGVVDTQYF
j_call: TRBJ1-2; d_call: -; clone_size: -; v_call: TRBV7-2; cdr3_nt: TGTGCCAGCAGCAACACAGGGCTCATGGGCTACACCTTC; cdr3_aa: CASSNTGLMGYTF
j_call: TRBJ1-2; d_call: TRBD1; clone_size: once; v_call: TRBV7-8; cdr3_nt: TGTGCCAGCAGCTTAGCGATCTCAGGGGGCGGCGGCTACACCTTC; cdr3_aa: CASSLAISGGGGYTF
j_call: TRBJ2-1; d_call: -; clone_size: -; v_call: TRBV5-1; cdr3_nt: TGCGCCAGCAGCTTGGATCCAGGCTCCTACAATGAGCAGTTCTTC; cdr3_aa: CASSLDPGSYNEQFF
j_call: TRBJ2-5; d_call: TRBD2; clone_size: once; v_call: TRBV24-1; cdr3_nt: TGTGCCACCAGTGATTCATTAGCGGGAGAGCGGTTGGAGACCCAGTACTTC; cdr3_aa: CATSDSLAGERLETQYF
j_call: TRBJ1-3; d_call: -; clone_size: -; v_call: TRBV30; cdr3_nt: TGTGCCTGGAGTGGACGAGCTTCTTCTGGAAACACCATATATTTT; cdr3_aa: CAWSGRASSGNTIYF
j_call: TRBJ1-3; d_call: -; clone_size: -; v_call: TRBV28; cdr3_nt: TGTGCCAGCAGTTTACCCGGACAGAAATTCTCTGGAAACACCATATATTTT; cdr3_aa: CASSLPGQKFSGNTIYF
j_call: TRBJ2-3; d_call: TRBD2; clone_size: -; v_call: TRBV15; cdr3_nt: TGTGCCACCAACGTGGGAGGGACCTCAGATACGCAGTATTTT; cdr3_aa: CATNVGGTSDTQYF
j_call: TRBJ2-7; d_call: TRBD2; clone_size: -; v_call: TRBV28; cdr3_nt: TGTGCCAGCAGTTCCCTACTAGCGGGAGGACCGGCGTACTTC; cdr3_aa: CASSSLLAGGPAYF
j_call: TRBJ2-7; d_call: -; clone_size: -; v_call: TRBV5-1; cdr3_nt: TGCGCCAGCAGCCCACCGACGGCCTACGAGCAGTACTTC; cdr3_aa: CASSPPTAYEQYF
j_call: TRBJ2-6; d_call: -; clone_size: -; v_call: TRBV7-8; cdr3_nt: TGTGCCAGCAGCCCCCAACGGAGGAGGGCGTGGGGGGCCAACGTCCTGACTTTC; cdr3_aa: CASSPQRRRAWGANVLTF
j_call: TRBJ1-4; d_call: -; clone_size: once; v_call: TRBV29-1; cdr3_nt: TGCAGCGCCCGGAACGGCGATGAAAAACTGTTTTTT; cdr3_aa: CSARNGDEKLFF
j_call: TRBJ2-1; d_call: TRBD1; clone_size: once; v_call: TRBV10-3; cdr3_nt: TGTGCCATCAGTGAGTCCGGACAGGGCAGGAATGAGCAGTTCTTC; cdr3_aa: CAISESGQGRNEQFF
j_call: TRBJ2-2; d_call: -; clone_size: -; v_call: TRBV27; cdr3_nt: TGTGCCAGCAGTTTTTGGGGTACCGGGGAGCTGTTTTTT; cdr3_aa: CASSFWGTGELFF
j_call: TRBJ2-3; d_call: -; clone_size: -; v_call: TRBV13; cdr3_nt: TGTGCCAGCAGCTTTCGGCGGGACACAGATACGCAGTATTTT; cdr3_aa: CASSFRRDTDTQYF
j_call: TRBJ2-1; d_call: -; clone_size: -; v_call: TRBV30; cdr3_nt: TGTGCCTGGAGTGACCGGACAGTTCCAAGCTCCTACAATGAGCAGTTCTTC; cdr3_aa: CAWSDRTVPSSYNEQFF
j_call: TRBJ2-6; d_call: -; clone_size: -; v_call: TRBV4-3; cdr3_nt: TGCGCCAGCAGTCATCTAGGGTCAACTGGGGCCAACGTCCTGACTTTC; cdr3_aa: CASSHLGSTGANVLTF
j_call: TRBJ2-3; d_call: -; clone_size: -; v_call: TRBV24-1; cdr3_nt: TGTGCCACCAGTGACCCTGGCAGTTTAGGCACAGATACGCAGTATTTT; cdr3_aa: CATSDPGSLGTDTQYF
j_call: TRBJ1-3; d_call: TRBD1; clone_size: -; v_call: TRBV30; cdr3_nt: TGTGCCTGGAGCGGCGGACAGGGAGGAAACACCATATATTTT; cdr3_aa: CAWSGGQGGNTIYF